This TCR beta chain was profiled in a study of blood T cell repertoires in COVID-19. Turning to the study itself: In each case, the material was cDNA or gDNA derived from T cells, B-cell-depleted T cells, or PBMCs.

The method was immunoSEQ multiplex PCR; TCRdb's version includes in-frame clones alone and lacks a portion of them. The sample includes over 200,000 clones, roughly 80% seen only once; the top ten take roughly 1.8%. The CDR3 is 16 residues long. CDR1 is SGHVS and CDR2 is FNYEAQ in the germline V gene. The V gene end was trimmed by 4 bases and the J gene end by 2 bases; junction bases not matched to a gene: 4. The gene calls are TRBV7-6 and TRBJ2-2; 10 bases agree with TRBD2. Sequencing input: PBMCs or T cells enriched from blood (not recorded which). The TCR sequence derives from a man in his fifties or sixties who had recovered from COVID-19. This chain's CDR3 is CASSSLAGENTGELFF. Written as DNA, the CDR3 is TGTGCCAGCAGCTCCCTAGCGGGGGAAAACACCGGGGAGCTGTTTTTT.